This TCR beta chain is drawn from a study of shared clonotypes between healthy human individuals. Overall study: Three CD4 naive, three CD4 memory, two CD8 naive and one CD8 memory plate were used per donor.

Running of the assay took place at deep level. Every immunoSEQ plate was one replicate of a subset's evenly spread DNA. Assay used: immunoSEQ multiplex PCR; TCRdb lists only in-frame clones, some missing. The table records fewer than 850,000 clones, about two thirds of them present only once. A note on this clone: Its antigen is not identified.

Study-wide results and limits: The donor pool, a small one, limited the genetic and exposure-history diversity represented.

There are 13 residues in the CDR3. Germline lookup yields CDR1 SNHLY and CDR2 FYNNEI. V dropped 5 bases and J dropped 5 bases, with 13 bases sitting between them. The rearrangement uses TRBV2 and TRBJ2-7; D may correspond to TRBD1 or TRBD2 (6 bases each). Material for sequencing was memory CD4+ T cells sorted from blood. Sample subset: CD45RA-negative fraction. The source of this sequence is a woman under 40 in good health. The CDR3 region has the DNA TGTGCCAGCAGTTTGGAGGGGGGCCACGAGCAGTACTTC. Its translation: CASSLEGGHEQYF.